This is a list of T cell receptor beta chains from one sample in a study of shared clonotypes between healthy human individuals. Generated by immunoSEQ multiplex PCR, the TCRdb table keeps only in-frame clones and is missing some. The table has about 990,000 clones, 70% to 80% seen once. Sequencing used memory CD4+ T cells from PBMCs. Source of these receptors: a man younger than 35 in good health. Some clones in this sample may be carry-over from other donors' samples. Each CDR3 is given with its conserved first and last residue. Each record gives: clone size, D gene, V gene, J gene, CDR3 protein, CDR3 DNA. The D gene is left open where the match is weak. Expanded clones are given a class, and other clones once, few, many or no size at all.

clone_size: once
d_call: TRBD2
v_call: TRBV5-1
j_call: TRBJ2-1
cdr3_aa: CASSFIAGAPYNEQFF
cdr3_nt: TGCGCCAGCAGCTTTATAGCGGGAGCGCCCTACAATGAGCAGTTCTTC

clone_size: few
d_call: .
v_call: TRBV7-9
j_call: TRBJ1-1
cdr3_aa: CASTLGGRTEAFF
cdr3_nt: TGTGCCAGCACCTTAGGGGGGCGGACTGAAGCTTTCTTT

clone_size: once
d_call: .
v_call: TRBV7-6
j_call: TRBJ2-6
cdr3_aa: CASSLAAPGHLGTSGANVLTF
cdr3_nt: TGTGCCAGCAGCTTAGCGGCACCAGGCCACTTGGGGACCTCTGGGGCCAACGTCCTGACTTTC

clone_size: once
d_call: .
v_call: TRBV18
j_call: TRBJ1-2
cdr3_aa: CASEEGFMGSGGYTF
cdr3_nt: TGTGCCAGCGAAGAGGGATTTATGGGTAGCGGTGGCTACACCTTC

clone_size: .
d_call: TRBD2
v_call: TRBV25-1
j_call: TRBJ2-7
cdr3_aa: CASSEPGLAREWEQYF
cdr3_nt: TGTGCCAGCAGCGAGCCGGGACTAGCGAGAGAGTGGGAGCAGTACTTC

clone_size: .
d_call: TRBD2
v_call: TRBV2
j_call: TRBJ2-1
cdr3_aa: CASSGPWDREGVRSYNEQFF
cdr3_nt: TGTGCCAGCAGTGGTCCTTGGGATCGGGAGGGGGTCCGCTCCTACAATGAGCAGTTCTTC

clone_size: .
d_call: .
v_call: TRBV7-9
j_call: TRBJ2-5
cdr3_aa: CASSLDGRRVETQYF
cdr3_nt: TGTGCCAGCAGCTTAGATGGCAGGCGGGTAGAGACCCAGTACTTC

clone_size: .
d_call: TRBD1
v_call: TRBV7-6
j_call: TRBJ2-5
cdr3_aa: CASSSGTEETQYF
cdr3_nt: TGTGCCAGCAGCTCCGGGACAGAAGAGACCCAGTACTTC

clone_size: .
d_call: .
v_call: TRBV9
j_call: TRBJ2-3
cdr3_aa: CASSVADSRDVPDTQYF
cdr3_nt: TGTGCCAGCAGCGTAGCAGACTCTCGAGACGTCCCAGATACGCAGTATTTT

clone_size: once
d_call: .
v_call: TRBV7-3
j_call: TRBJ2-1
cdr3_aa: CASSLTLLANEQFF
cdr3_nt: TGTGCCAGCAGCTTAACCCTGTTAGCAAATGAGCAGTTCTTC

clone_size: .
d_call: .
v_call: TRBV5-1
j_call: TRBJ2-3
cdr3_aa: CASSLSALLDTQYF
cdr3_nt: TGCGCCAGCAGCTTGTCCGCGCTCTTAGATACGCAGTATTTT

clone_size: few
d_call: TRBD1
v_call: TRBV7-6
j_call: TRBJ2-7
cdr3_aa: CASSPSPRDRDYEQYF
cdr3_nt: TGTGCCAGCAGCCCGAGCCCCCGGGACAGGGACTACGAGCAGTACTTC

clone_size: .
d_call: TRBD1
v_call: TRBV15
j_call: TRBJ1-1
cdr3_aa: CATRKDRGTEAFF
cdr3_nt: TGTGCCACCAGAAAGGACAGGGGCACTGAAGCTTTCTTT

clone_size: .
d_call: TRBD2
v_call: TRBV5-1
j_call: TRBJ2-7
cdr3_aa: CASSLDSGSSYEQYF
cdr3_nt: TGCGCCAGCAGCTTGGATAGCGGGAGCTCCTACGAGCAGTACTTC

clone_size: .
d_call: TRBD2
v_call: TRBV5-6
j_call: TRBJ2-1
cdr3_aa: CASSGPTSGSYNEQFF
cdr3_nt: TGTGCCAGCAGCGGGCCGACTAGCGGGAGTTACAATGAGCAGTTCTTC

clone_size: .
d_call: TRBD1
v_call: TRBV6-1
j_call: TRBJ2-7
cdr3_aa: CASSVTGTEPYEQYF
cdr3_nt: TGTGCCAGCAGTGTTACCGGGACAGAACCCTACGAGCAGTACTTC

clone_size: .
d_call: .
v_call: TRBV27
j_call: TRBJ1-2
cdr3_aa: CASRDIQGNLNYTF
cdr3_nt: TGTGCCAGCAGGGATATACAGGGAAACTTAAACTACACCTTC

clone_size: .
d_call: .
v_call: TRBV6-4
j_call: TRBJ1-2
cdr3_aa: CASSEGPQVGGYTF
cdr3_nt: TGTGCCAGCAGTGAAGGCCCCCAGGTGGGAGGCTACACCTTC

clone_size: .
d_call: TRBD2
v_call: TRBV7-2
j_call: TRBJ2-5
cdr3_aa: CASSLQPGLAGGYQETQYF
cdr3_nt: TGTGCCAGCAGCTTACAACCGGGACTAGCGGGAGGGTACCAAGAGACCCAGTACTTC

clone_size: .
d_call: .
v_call: TRBV10-1
j_call: TRBJ2-1
cdr3_aa: CDHSRGNEQFF
cdr3_nt: TGCGACCATTCCAGGGGCAATGAGCAGTTCTTC

clone_size: .
d_call: TRBD1
v_call: TRBV5-6
j_call: TRBJ2-7
cdr3_aa: CASSEGQGIQYF
cdr3_nt: TGTGCCAGCAGCGAGGGACAGGGGATCCAGTACTTC

clone_size: .
d_call: TRBD1
v_call: TRBV9
j_call: TRBJ2-3
cdr3_aa: CASSPDTGTGGDTQYF
cdr3_nt: TGTGCCAGCAGCCCCGACACCGGGACAGGGGGAGATACGCAGTATTTT

clone_size: .
d_call: .
v_call: TRBV7-3
j_call: TRBJ2-3
cdr3_aa: CASSLRVVSDTQYF
cdr3_nt: TGTGCCAGCAGCTTAAGGGTAGTCTCAGATACGCAGTATTTT